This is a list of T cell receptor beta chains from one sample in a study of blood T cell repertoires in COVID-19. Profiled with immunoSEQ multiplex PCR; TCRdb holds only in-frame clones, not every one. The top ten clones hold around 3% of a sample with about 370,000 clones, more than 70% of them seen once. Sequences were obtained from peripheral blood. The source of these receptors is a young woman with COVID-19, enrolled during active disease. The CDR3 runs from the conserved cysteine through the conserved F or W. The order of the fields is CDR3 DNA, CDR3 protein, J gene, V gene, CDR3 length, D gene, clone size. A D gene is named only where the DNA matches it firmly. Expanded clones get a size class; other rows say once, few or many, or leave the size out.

CDR3nt: TGCGCCAGCAGCCAAGACGGCGGGGGCGCCTGGGGAGAGACCCAGTACTTC
CDR3aa: CASSQDGGGAWGETQYF
j_gene: TRBJ2-5
v_gene: TRBV4-3
len: 17
d_gene: NA
abundance: NA

CDR3nt: TGTGCCAGCTCACAGCCAGGGCGCAATGACGAGCAGTACTTC
CDR3aa: CASSQPGRNDEQYF
j_gene: TRBJ2-7
v_gene: TRBV18
len: 14
d_gene: NA
abundance: NA

CDR3nt: TGTGCCAGCAGCCAACAGGGGACAGATACGCAGTATTTT
CDR3aa: CASSQQGTDTQYF
j_gene: TRBJ2-3
v_gene: TRBV6-5
len: 13
d_gene: TRBD1
abundance: once

CDR3nt: TGTGCCAGCAGTCCAGGGACAGGGCATCAGCCCCAGCATTTT
CDR3aa: CASSPGTGHQPQHF
j_gene: TRBJ1-5
v_gene: TRBV6-5
len: 14
d_gene: TRBD1
abundance: NA

CDR3nt: TGCGCCAGCAGCTCCCAGGGGGGCGCGGGAACCGGGGAGCTGTTTTTT
CDR3aa: CASSSQGGAGTGELFF
j_gene: TRBJ2-2
v_gene: TRBV5-1
len: 16
d_gene: NA
abundance: many

CDR3nt: TGTGCCAGCAGCTCGACTACCTACAATGAGCAGTTCTTC
CDR3aa: CASSSTTYNEQFF
j_gene: TRBJ2-1
v_gene: TRBV7-9
len: 13
d_gene: NA
abundance: few

CDR3nt: TGTGCCTGGAGGGGGGGGGCAGTAACTAACTATGGCTACACCTTC
CDR3aa: CAWRGGAVTNYGYTF
j_gene: TRBJ1-2
v_gene: TRBV30
len: 15
d_gene: NA
abundance: NA

CDR3nt: TGTGCCAGCAGTTACTCGACTAGCAACAATGAGCAGTTCTTC
CDR3aa: CASSYSTSNNEQFF
j_gene: TRBJ2-1
v_gene: TRBV6-6
len: 14
d_gene: TRBD2
abundance: NA

CDR3nt: TGTGCCAGCCGTGGGCAGGGCACTAACTATGGCTACACCTTC
CDR3aa: CASRGQGTNYGYTF
j_gene: TRBJ1-2
v_gene: TRBV28
len: 14
d_gene: NA
abundance: NA

CDR3nt: TGTGCCAGCAGGGGACAGGATGGTATGGGGATGGGCTACACCTTC
CDR3aa: CASRGQDGMGMGYTF
j_gene: TRBJ1-2
v_gene: TRBV25-1
len: 15
d_gene: TRBD1
abundance: NA

CDR3nt: TGTGCCAGCTCACCAAGACAGGGCGATGGCTACACCTTC
CDR3aa: CASSPRQGDGYTF
j_gene: TRBJ1-2
v_gene: TRBV18
len: 13
d_gene: TRBD1
abundance: NA

CDR3nt: TGTGCCAGCAGGACAGGCCTCAACACTGAAGCTTTCTTT
CDR3aa: CASRTGLNTEAFF
j_gene: TRBJ1-1
v_gene: TRBV11-2
len: 13
d_gene: NA
abundance: NA

CDR3nt: TGTGCCAGCAGCATGGACAGGGCCGGGACCCACGTCACCGGGGAGCTGTTTTTT
CDR3aa: CASSMDRAGTHVTGELFF
j_gene: TRBJ2-2
v_gene: TRBV9
len: 18
d_gene: TRBD1
abundance: few

CDR3nt: TGTGCCACCAGTGATCGGGGGGTTGACACTGAAGCTTTCTTT
CDR3aa: CATSDRGVDTEAFF
j_gene: TRBJ1-1
v_gene: TRBV24-1
len: 14
d_gene: NA
abundance: NA